A single TCR beta chain is shown here with its context. The data stem from a study of shared clonotypes between healthy human individuals. TCRdb's copy holds only in-frame clones and misses some; the assay was immunoSEQ multiplex PCR. The sample shows about 1 million clones, about 76% of them seen only once. CDR1 and CDR2 from the germline V gene are MGHRA and YSYEKL. The CDR3 length is 13 residues. V dropped 4 bases and J dropped 14; count of bases not matched to a gene: 9. Material for sequencing was memory CD4+ T cells sorted from blood. As for subset: CD45RA-negative fraction. The V gene is TRBV4-1, the J gene TRBJ2-3, with 10 bases aligning to TRBD1. The clonotype originates from a man between 18 and 35 years old in good health. The CDR3 loop reads CASSRDPGQGRYF. The CDR3 nucleotides are TGCGCCAGCAGCCGAGACCCGGGACAGGGGAGGTATTTT.